This entry features one T cell receptor beta chain sequence. This clone has more than one count but fewer than ten. Base quality data are lacking; no much larger clone is found one base away. The CDR3 sequence holds 13 residues, the cysteine and phenylalanine included. Only the CDR3 DNA is retained, 39 bases long and in frame from the first base. The germline V gene yields MNHNS for CDR1 and SASEGT for CDR2. The germline V end is reduced by 6 bases and the J end by 2 bases; junction bases left unmatched: 4. The data stem from a study of graft-versus-host responses after intestinal transplantation (dated by TCRdb to about 2021). Broadly, across the study: Multivisceral, liver-intestinal, or isolated intestinal transplants were received by the recipients. Anti-thymocyte globulin induction was given to all recipients, followed by maintenance tacrolimus and steroids for about 3 years. Graft-versus-host and host-versus-graft alloreactive T cell clones were tracked in the graft, circulation and bone marrow after intestinal transplantation using bulk TCR-beta CDR3 sequencing. To identify alloreactive clones, pre-transplant mixed lymphocyte reaction products were sequenced and compared with unstimulated pre-transplant donor and recipient T cells. The cohort enrolled about two dozen intestinal transplant recipients including one retransplant, and 3 patients lacking pretransplant specimens were excluded. Donor T cell macrochimerism was defined as a peak of at least 4% donor T cells among recipient peripheral blood mononuclear cells. Rather than going through the commercial service, samples from a few later patients were sequenced in-house on an Illumina MiSeq and processed with MiXCR.

The paper as a whole reports these results and caveats: Peak levels of circulating GvH clones were associated with declines in HvG clones early after transplant. The conclusions were limited by the relatively low number and heterogeneity of the intestinal transplant patients. Patients with donor T cell macrochimerism had high GvH to HvG T cell clonal ratios in their allografts. GvH clones were found in recipient bone marrow, and some of the GvH clones appeared earlier in ileal mucosa or blood, which is consistent with an intestinal mucosal origin.

The time point tag for this specimen amounts to: cells obtained before transplantation from donor or recipient. Mixed lymphocyte reactions plated 200,000 CFSE-labeled pre-transplant responders with 200,000 irradiated violet-dye-labeled stimulators and were cultured for about six days. Proliferating CD3+CD4+CFSE-low and CD3+CD8+CFSE-low responder cells were FACS-sorted on a BD Influx sorter after the mixed lymphocyte reaction. The receptor library was made with the immunoSEQ multiplex PCR assay. For most patients, genomic DNA was isolated with the Qiagen DNeasy Blood and Tissue Kit and sent frozen to Adaptive Biotechnologies for TCR sequencing. Adaptive Biotechnologies carried out high-throughput TCR-beta CDR3 sequencing of genomic DNA for most patients. In the paper's pipeline: Adaptive's ImmunoSEQ software supplied the TCR sequencing data for 15 to 20 patients, while MiXCR and VDJtools were used to process a few other patients. To correct CD4 versus CD8 sorting errors, any sequence found in both subsets at a frequency ratio below 5:1 was removed. Because the origin of CDR3 nucleotide sequences shared between donor and recipient could not be assigned, those sequences were removed. Alloreactive clones required at least 2-fold expansion over unstimulated cells and minimum CFSE-low frequency of 0.002% (template counts) or 0.001% (read counts). Mappable clones were those detected in sequenced pre-transplant spleen, lymph node, or MLR CFSE-low populations of the donor or recipient. Cumulative frequency of alloreactive clones was calculated as a percentage of all sequences weighted by copy number. Held by TCRdb, this immuneACCESS table contains in-frame sequences only and omits some clones. Under half of the omission traces to an unresolved V gene where checked; the cause of the rest is unknown. The V and J calls and clone size were taken over from that table, and D and trimming were inferred from the DNA. The sample table holds 17,000 or so clones, of which around two fifths were seen once. The ten biggest clones cover about 3.5% of the sample.

The sequence links TRBV6-1 to TRBJ2-7; 7 junctional bases match TRBD1. The source was alloreactive CD8+ T cells from a mixed lymphocyte reaction culture, collected before intestinal transplant. According to the study, the label for this sample's cell subset or site signals: CFSE-low proliferating T cells sorted from roughly six-day pre-transplant mixed lymphocyte reaction (GvH or HvG direction). This clonotype was obtained from a human patient who received an intestinal transplant. The base sequence is TGTGCCAGCAGCTGGGGACAGACCTACGAGCAGTACTTC. Protein translation: CASSWGQTYEQYF.